This T cell receptor (beta chain) was obtained from a study of blood T cells in healthy people across ages. Regarding the study as a whole: The recorded TCR beta diversity per million T cells decreased in a roughly linear manner with age. Diversity figures derived from one million T cells were judged to underestimate the true value.

PCR was performed a second time for about 6 to 12 cycles using a sample-barcoded 5' primer and a J-beta primer mix. In TCRdb, the 5' RACE reads were re-called with MiXCR into one record per CDR3 protein. The table lists 650,000 to 950,000 distinct CDR3 sequences, approximately 44% of them singletons. This clonotype was seen a few times. Its matching antigen is unknown. V dropped 6 bases and J dropped 3; count of bases not matched to a gene: 9. The CDR3 is 14 residues long. The V gene's germline CDR1 is DFQATT and CDR2 SNEGSKA (reference sequence). The source of this sequence is a man aged 55-75 years in good health. The gene calls are TRBV20-1 and TRBJ2-7; 9 positions match TRBD1. The sequencing sample was made of blood. CDR3 sequence (DNA): TGCAGTGCCCCAAAGTCGGACAGGGGCTACGAGCAGTACTTC. Translating gives CSAPKSDRGYEQYF.